One sample yielded the 2 T cell receptor beta chains listed below, sequenced in a study of blood T cell repertoires in COVID-19 (dated by TCRdb to 2020 to 2022). Library construction relied on the immunoSEQ multiplex PCR assay. TCRdb's version of the immuneACCESS table is confined to in-frame rearrangements and falls short of the full clone set. An unresolved V gene accounts for under half of the shortfall where checked; the remainder is of unknown origin. This sample comprises over 35,000 clones, 70% to 90% of them detected only once. The ten largest account for just under 2.5% of the sample. The sequenced material came from peripheral blood. The receptor set was obtained from a human donor in a cohort sampled during active COVID-19.

The chain is built from TRBV13 and TRBJ2-7, with 12 nucleotides matching TRBD1. This CDR3 contains 14 residues. The V segment lost 5 bases and the J segment 6 bases; nucleotides outside the gene matches: 5. Germline CDR1 PRHDT, CDR2 FYEKMQ (reference sequence). This CDR3 reads CASSPRDRGLEQYF. The CDR3 region has the DNA TGTGCCAGCAGCCCCAGGGACAGGGGGCTCGAGCAGTACTTC.

V usage is TRBV29-1 and J usage is TRBJ1-5; TRBD1 might be the D (5 bases). The CDR3 is made up of 13 amino acids. Germline CDR1 and CDR2: SQVTM and ANQGSEA. Trimming pared 4 bases from V and 3 bases from J, leaving 10 bases between. Here the CDR3 DNA reads TGCAGCGTTGCTGGGGGGTTCAATCAGCCCCAGCATTTT. The encoded protein is CSVAGGFNQPQHF.